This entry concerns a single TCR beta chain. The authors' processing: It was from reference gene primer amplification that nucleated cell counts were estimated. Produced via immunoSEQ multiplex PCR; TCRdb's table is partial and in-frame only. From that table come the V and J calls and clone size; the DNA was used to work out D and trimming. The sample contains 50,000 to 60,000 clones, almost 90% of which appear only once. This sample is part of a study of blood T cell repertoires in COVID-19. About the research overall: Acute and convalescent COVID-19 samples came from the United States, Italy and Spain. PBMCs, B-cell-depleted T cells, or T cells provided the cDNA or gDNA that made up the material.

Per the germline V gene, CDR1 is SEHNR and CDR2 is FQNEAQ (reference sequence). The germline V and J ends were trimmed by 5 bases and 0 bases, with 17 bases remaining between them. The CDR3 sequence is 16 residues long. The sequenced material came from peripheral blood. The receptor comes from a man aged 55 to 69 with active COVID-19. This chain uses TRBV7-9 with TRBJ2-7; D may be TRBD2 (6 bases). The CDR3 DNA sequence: TGTGCCAGCAGCAAGGACTACACCTTCAGCTCCTACGAGCAGTACTTC. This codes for CASSKDYTFSSYEQYF.